This TCR beta chain was obtained from a study of early T cells in non-severe SARS-CoV-2 infection. Study summary: Sequencing used unsorted whole-blood bulk RNA, so chains lack pairing.

The ends were cut back, 2 bases at V and 11 bases at J, with 12 bases in the middle. This CDR3 has 12 amino acids. Germline V gene sequence: CDR1 WNHNN, CDR2 SYGVQD (reference sequence). Molecules of cDNA were individually given unique molecular identifiers that were attached to them. TCRdb re-derived calls from the 5' RACE reads in MiXCR, one entry per CDR3 protein. The sample holds roughly 53,000 distinct CDR3 sequences, around 8.5% seen once. This clonotype showed up just a few times. The V gene is TRBV10-1, the J gene TRBJ1-1; D possibly corresponds to TRBD1 (6 bases). The origin of this receptor is an adult who was a healthcare worker with PCR-confirmed SARS-CoV-2 infection or an uninfected control (not recorded which). Sequencing input: whole blood. The CDR3 protein is CASSETTGRAFF. The CDR3 coding sequence is TGCGCCAGCAGTGAGACCACAGGGCGGGCTTTCTTT.